The clone carrying this T cell receptor beta chain has ten or more counts. Its antigen remains unknown. Read data end 3 residues before the CDR3 end; the end is taken from the germline J gene. The entry originates in a study of T cell clonality in common variable immunodeficiency. The method was immunoSEQ multiplex PCR; TCRdb's version includes in-frame clones alone and lacks a portion of them. Recorded here are 28,000 or so clones, none singletons. The CDR3 totals 15 residues. The germline gives CDR1 DFQATT, CDR2 SNEGSKA (reference sequence). V gave up 6 bases and J gave up 3 bases; unmatched junction bases: 8. Study-level results: Reportedly, TCR beta sequences from common variable immunodeficiency showed fewer deletions and N-nucleotide insertions. CVID subjects shared fewer TCRbeta clones than healthy controls did.

The genes are TRBV20-1 and TRBJ2-1, with 10 bases that match TRBD1. The sample comprised peripheral blood mononuclear cells. The source of this sequence is a human donor with common variable immunodeficiency. The CDR3 loop is CSAHDRGRDYNEQFF. The sequenced CDR3 bases are TGCAGTGCGCACGACAGGGGGCGCGACTACAATGAG.